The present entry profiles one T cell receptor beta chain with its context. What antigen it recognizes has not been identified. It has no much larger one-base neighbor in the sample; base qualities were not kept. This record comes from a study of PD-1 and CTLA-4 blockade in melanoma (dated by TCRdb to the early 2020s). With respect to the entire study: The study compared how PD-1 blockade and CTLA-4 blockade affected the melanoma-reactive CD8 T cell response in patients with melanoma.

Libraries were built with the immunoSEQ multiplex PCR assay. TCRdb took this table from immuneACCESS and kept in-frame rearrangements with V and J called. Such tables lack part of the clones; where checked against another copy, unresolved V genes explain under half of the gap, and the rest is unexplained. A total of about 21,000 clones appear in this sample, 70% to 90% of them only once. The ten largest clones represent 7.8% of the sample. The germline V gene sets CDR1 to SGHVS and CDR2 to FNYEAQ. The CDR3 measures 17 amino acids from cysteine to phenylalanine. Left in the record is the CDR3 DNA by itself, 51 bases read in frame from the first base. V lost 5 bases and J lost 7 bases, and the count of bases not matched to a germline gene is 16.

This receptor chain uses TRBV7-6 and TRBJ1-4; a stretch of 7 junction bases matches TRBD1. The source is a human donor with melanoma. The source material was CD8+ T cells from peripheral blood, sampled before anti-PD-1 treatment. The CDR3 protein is CASSLTPGTADPEKLFF. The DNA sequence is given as TGTGCCAGCAGCCTAACCCCTGGGACAGCCGATCCTGAAAAACTGTTTTTT.